This is a list of T cell receptor beta chains from one sample in a study of beta chain features in type 1 diabetes. Sequenced by immunoSEQ multiplex PCR; TCRdb stores in-frame clones only, minus some. The sample yields about 620,000 clones, 15% to 19% seen once. The specimen was naive CD4+ T cells from blood. The receptors come from a man aged 18-30 years in good health. Both conserved end residues are part of each CDR3. The order of the fields is V gene, CDR3 length, clone size, J gene, D gene, CDR3 DNA, CDR3 protein. The D gene is left open where the match is weak. Clone size, where shown, is once, few, many, or a class for clones that have expanded.

TRBV7-2	14	few	TRBJ2-7	.	TGTGCCAGCAGCAGCCAGGGGATCGAGTCCGAGCAGTACTTC	CASSSQGIESEQYF
TRBV5-1	14	few	TRBJ2-5	TRBD1	TGCGCCAGCAGCTTGGGAGACAGGGTCAAGGCCCAGTACTTC	CASSLGDRVKAQYF
TRBV5-4	15	few	TRBJ1-1	TRBD1	TGTGCCAGCAGCTTGCCGGGACAGCTGAACACTGAAGCTTTCTTT	CASSLPGQLNTEAFF
TRBV30	14	.	TRBJ1-5	.	TGTGCCTGGGGTTCGGCGGGGCGCGATCAGCCCCAGCATTTT	CAWGSAGRDQPQHF
TRBV15	15	.	TRBJ2-1	TRBD1	TGTGCCACCAGCAGATATTTCAGGGGGTTGAATGAGCAGTTCTTC	CATSRYFRGLNEQFF
TRBV28	14	few	TRBJ1-5	.	TGTGCCAGCAGTTTCAGGGGCTTTAATCAGCCCCAGCATTTT	CASSFRGFNQPQHF
TRBV5-1	12	.	TRBJ2-2	.	TGCGCCAGCAGCCTGGAGCGCGGGGAGCTGTTTTTT	CASSLERGELFF
TRBV9	14	few	TRBJ2-5	.	TGTGCCAGCAGCGTTCTGGCAGACCAAGAGACCCAGTACTTC	CASSVLADQETQYF
TRBV5-4	14	few	TRBJ2-3	.	TGTGCCAGCAGCTCGGACTATTACACAGATACGCAGTATTTT	CASSSDYYTDTQYF
TRBV4-3	19	few	TRBJ1-6	TRBD1	TGCGCCAGCAGCCGCGGACAGGGAAAGGGGAGCTCCTATAATTCACCCCTCCACTTT	CASSRGQGKGSSYNSPLHF
TRBV7-9	15	few	TRBJ1-5	.	TGTGCCAGCAGCTTAGCGTACGGGGGAAATCAGCCCCAGCATTTT	CASSLAYGGNQPQHF
TRBV7-6	14	few	TRBJ1-6	.	TGTGCCAGCAGCTTAGAGGTTGGGAATTCACCCCTCCACTTT	CASSLEVGNSPLHF
TRBV19	16	.	TRBJ2-7	.	TGTGCCAGTAGTATCCTTCCCTCGACAGCCCCCTACGAGCAGTACTTC	CASSILPSTAPYEQYF
TRBV7-2	15	few	TRBJ2-7	TRBD1	TGTGCCAGCAGCGCCGACAGGGTCGACTCCTACGAGCAGTACTTC	CASSADRVDSYEQYF
TRBV18	16	few	TRBJ1-5	.	TGTGCCAGCTCACCACCTGAGGGGCGTATCAATCAGCCCCAGCATTTT	CASSPPEGRINQPQHF
TRBV5-1	13	.	TRBJ2-3	.	TGCGCCAGCAAGGTCGGTGGCACAGATACGCAGTATTTT	CASKVGGTDTQYF
TRBV5-4	13	few	TRBJ1-2	.	TGTGCCAGCAGCATGGACGGGAATTATGGCTACACCTTC	CASSMDGNYGYTF
TRBV6-6	13	.	TRBJ1-5	.	TGTGCCAGCAGAGACAGAGTCGATCAGCCCCAGCATTTT	CASRDRVDQPQHF
TRBV28	13	few	TRBJ1-1	.	TGTGCCAGCAGTTTGGAGAGTCTAACTGAAGCTTTCTTT	CASSLESLTEAFF
TRBV5-1	15	few	TRBJ1-6	.	TGCGCCAGCAGCTCTACCGGGGAGGGAAATTCACCCCTCCACTTT	CASSSTGEGNSPLHF
TRBV4-3	15	few	TRBJ2-3	.	TGCGCCAGCACAGGGGGACTGGGTAGCACAGATACGCAGTATTTT	CASTGGLGSTDTQYF
TRBV7-9	14	few	TRBJ2-5	.	TGTGCCAGCAGCTCACGAGGACTAAAAGAGACCCAGTACTTC	CASSSRGLKETQYF
TRBV15	15	few	TRBJ2-7	TRBD1	TGTGCCACCAGCAAACCGGGACAGGGATCCTACGAGCAGTACTTC	CATSKPGQGSYEQYF
TRBV7-8	19	once	TRBJ2-2	TRBD1	TGTGCCAGCAGCCCTAAACTACGGACAGGGGGGTCGGAGACCGGGGAGCTGTTTTTT	CASSPKLRTGGSETGELFF
TRBV7-3	13	few	TRBJ2-1	.	TGTGCCAGCAGCGAGGGACCCCCGCCCCCGCAGTTCTTC	CASSEGPPPPQFF
TRBV5-6	15	.	TRBJ2-1	TRBD2	TGTGCCAGCAGCTATGCCGGGGGGGCCTTGAATGAGCAGTTCTTC	CASSYAGGALNEQFF
TRBV18	15	few	TRBJ1-4	.	TGTGCCAGCTCACCGGGAGGGGTCTATAATGAAAAACTGTTTTTT	CASSPGGVYNEKLFF
TRBV27	18	few	TRBJ2-3	TRBD2	TGTGCCAGCAGTTCCAACCCTTTAGCGGGGGAGTACACAGATACGCAGTATTTT	CASSSNPLAGEYTDTQYF
TRBV5-1	14	few	TRBJ2-7	TRBD2	TGCGCCAGCAGCTTGGAGGGACTAGCGGGAGTATTGTACTTC	CASSLEGLAGVLYF
TRBV5-1	15	.	TRBJ1-5	.	TGCGCCAGCAGCTCCGACACAGGGTCAGGCCAGCCCCAGCATTTT	CASSSDTGSGQPQHF
TRBV5-4	15	.	TRBJ2-5	TRBD2	TGTGCCAGCAGCTTTCTGGGAGGGCCCCAAGAGACCCAGTACTTC	CASSFLGGPQETQYF
TRBV18	14	.	TRBJ2-5	TRBD1	TGTGCCAGCTTGGGACAGAGGAGGCAAGAGACCCAGTACTTC	CASLGQRRQETQYF
TRBV9	15	.	TRBJ2-3	.	TGTGCCAGCAGCGAGGGACTCATCGTAGTAGATACGCAGTATTTT	CASSEGLIVVDTQYF
TRBV4-1	18	.	TRBJ2-3	.	TGCGCCAGCAGCTTCCTGGTTGGCCACGCAGGCCGCACAGATACGCAGTATTTT	CASSFLVGHAGRTDTQYF
TRBV7-2	15	few	TRBJ1-2	.	TGTGCCAGCAGCTTTACTAGCGGGGGCGTTTATGGCTACACCTTC	CASSFTSGGVYGYTF
TRBV27	15	.	TRBJ1-5	.	TGTGCCAGCCGTTGGGGTTCGACGGGCAATCAGCCCCAGCATTTT	CASRWGSTGNQPQHF
TRBV7-2	17	few	TRBJ2-7	TRBD2	TGTGCCAGCAGCCTAAGGGGTAGCGGGGGAGTTATTTACGAGCAGTACTTC	CASSLRGSGGVIYEQYF
TRBV5-1	15	.	TRBJ2-1	.	TGCGCCAGCTGGGCCGGGCGGGGGCCCTACAATGAGCAGTTCTTC	CASWAGRGPYNEQFF
TRBV27	17	.	TRBJ2-2	.	TGTGCCAGCGCTCATACGGGACTTCTACAGAACACCGGGGAGCTGTTTTTT	CASAHTGLLQNTGELFF
TRBV19	17	.	TRBJ1-2	.	TGTGCCAGTAGTACCACCGGGACAAGGAAGGCCTTTAGAGGCTACACCTTC	CASSTTGTRKAFRGYTF